This TCR beta chain was found in a study of T cell repertoires in cytomegalovirus infection. Study at large: Selection of CMV epitopes for the study included recently identified HLA-C-restricted and well-studied HLA-B-restricted ones. Indications of both CMV infection and matching HLA type were provided by public TCR beta signatures.

CDR3 length: 13 residues. Germline V gene data show CDR1 as MNHEY and CDR2 as SVGEGT. V lost 8 bases, J lost 3 bases, and 14 bases lay in between. About this clonotype itself: Antigen specificity is unknown.

TCRdb independently ran MiXCR on the reads; one entry per CDR3 protein. The data show approximately 770,000 distinct CDR3 sequences, with roughly 28% seen just once and roughly 14% held by the top ten. V gene TRBV6-2 or TRBV6-3 combines with J gene TRBJ2-7; no firm D call. The source is a human donor in good health (CMV status not recorded). Some clones in this sample may be carry-over from other donors' samples. The source was cultured CD8+ T cells from PBMCs, collected from culture after CMV antigen stimulation. CDR3 bases: TGTGCCAGCTCCTTTAAGGAATACTACGAGCAGTACGTC. It yields the protein CASSFKEYYEQYV.